This TCR beta chain derives from a study of graft-versus-host responses after intestinal transplantation. General study points: Researchers found peak circulating GvH clone levels linked to early post-transplant HvG declines.

The V end lost 3 bases, the J end lost 0 bases, and 11 bases lay between the germline ends. This CDR3 is built from 16 residues. Germline V gene data show CDR1 as MNHNS and CDR2 as SASEGT. TCRdb's copy holds only in-frame clones and misses some; the assay was immunoSEQ multiplex PCR. The sample lists under 150,000 clones; 85% to 95% were seen once. This clone came up once. Its antigen remains unknown. The chain has TRBV6-1 and TRBJ1-4; D perhaps matches TRBD1 (5 bases). The sequenced sample was unstimulated CD4+ T cells sorted from spleen or lymph node cells, obtained before intestinal transplant. The sequence was obtained from a human donor who received an intestinal transplant. Here the CDR3 DNA reads TGTGCCAGCAGTGAGGTTAGGGGAACAACTAATGAAAAACTGTTTTTT. Translated: CASSEVRGTTNEKLFF.